This is a list of T cell receptor beta chains from one sample in a study of blood T cells in healthy people across ages. TCRdb ran MiXCR on the 5' RACE reads and lists one entry per CDR3 protein. The sample lists more than 500,000 distinct CDR3 sequences; 27% were seen once. Specimen: blood. The receptors originated from a woman in her seventies in good health. Each CDR3 is given with its conserved first and last residue. The D gene is left open where the match is weak. Not all rows give a size; the values are once, few, many and, for expanded clones, a class.

TRBD1,TRBV29-1,TRBJ2-3,NA,TGCAGCGTTGAAGATACGGACGACAGGGGCAGTCTAACAGATACGCAGTATTTT,CSVEDTDDRGSLTDTQYF
TRBD2,TRBV20-1,TRBJ2-3,many,TGCAGTGCTAGAGCTCCTAGCGGTCGCACAGATACGCAGTATTTT,CSARAPSGRTDTQYF
TRBD1,TRBV29-1,TRBJ2-1,NA,TGCAGCGTTTACAGGGGGGACAATGAGCAGTTCTTC,CSVYRGDNEQFF
TRBD2,TRBV11-3,TRBJ2-1,NA,TGTGCCAGCAGCTTAGTAGCGGGGGGACGTGAGCAGTTCTTC,CASSLVAGGREQFF
TRBD1,TRBV9,TRBJ2-7,NA,TGTGCCAGCAGCGCCGGCCCCGGGACAGACACGTGGGAGCAGTACTTC,CASSAGPGTDTWEQYF
NA,TRBV9,TRBJ2-2,few,TGTGCCAGCACCCGGGGGCGCGAGAACACCGGGGAGCTGTTTTTT,CASTRGRENTGELFF
NA,TRBV9,TRBJ2-1,NA,TGTGCCAGCAGCCCAATTGGGTTCCAAACTTTCAATGAGCAGTTCTTC,CASSPIGFQTFNEQFF
NA,TRBV7-3,TRBJ2-3,few,TGTGCCAGCAGCTTATCTAAGGGGCCCGCTTCAACGCAGTATTTT,CASSLSKGPASTQYF
NA,TRBV7-3,TRBJ2-4,few,TGTGCCAGCAGCCCAAGTAGCGGCAAAAACATTCAGTACTTC,CASSPSSGKNIQYF
NA,TRBV7-6,TRBJ1-4,few,TGTGCCAGCAGCCCGCGGGGGACACTTACTGCAACTAATGAAAAACTGTTTTTT,CASSPRGTLTATNEKLFF
TRBD2,TRBV7-8,TRBJ2-5,NA,TGTGCCAGCAGCTTAAAACTAGCGGGGGGCAGAGAGACCCAGTACTTC,CASSLKLAGGRETQYF
TRBD1,TRBV29-1,TRBJ2-3,NA,TGCAGCGTAAGCCGGGACAGGGAAAGTGCGCAGTATTTT,CSVSRDRESAQYF
TRBD1,TRBV6-5,TRBJ1-1,NA,TGTGCCAGCAGTCCACCCGGCAGGGGGGCCACTGAAGCTTTCTTT,CASSPPGRGATEAFF
TRBD1,TRBV29-1,TRBJ1-2,NA,TGCAGCGTCAGGGACAGTAACTATGGCTACACCTTC,CSVRDSNYGYTF
NA,TRBV20-1,TRBJ2-3,few,TGCAGTGCTAGGGGTGTGATCGATGCAGATACGCAGTATTTT,CSARGVIDADTQYF
NA,TRBV5-1,TRBJ2-1,NA,TGCGCCAGCAGCTTGGCCGGGCGGAATGAGCAGCTCTTC,CASSLAGRNEQLF
TRBD2,TRBV10-3,TRBJ2-5,few,TGTGCCATCAGGCTCGGACTAGCGGGGGGAGAGACCCAGTACTTC,CAIRLGLAGGETQYF
NA,TRBV5-1,TRBJ1-2,many,TGCGCCAGCAGCTTGGAGGTCCTCTCGAAGGGCTACACCTTC,CASSLEVLSKGYTF